This T cell receptor beta chain emerged from a study of T cells in Graves' hyperthyroidism and ophthalmopathy. As regards this clonotype: Its target is unknown.

General study points: Ophthalmopathy, as predicted by the model, came a median around 7 months after the prediction. Most thyroid clonotypes expanded above 0.001 appeared in blood too.

V gave up 2 bases and J gave up 1 base; unmatched junction bases: 3. Germline assignment: CDR1 KGHSH and CDR2 LQKENI. The CDR3 extends over 15 amino acids. The cohort's ophthalmopathy patients, a group with duration under 3 months, had a Clinical Activity Score of at least 3 and a NOSPECS grade of at least 4. TCR beta CDR3 regions were amplified from RNA transcripts. HTBI primers were the set used in a first-round RT-PCR of the TCR CDR3. One entry per CDR3 protein, called by TCRdb with MiXCR from the multiplex PCR reads. The top ten clones hold about 7% of a sample with nearly 600,000 distinct CDR3 sequences, 13% to 15% of them seen once.

The source material was blood. The chain couples TRBV18 to TRBJ2-5, with TRBD1 matching 8 bases. The source of this sequence is a woman aged 18 to 35 with Graves' ophthalmopathy. The CDR3 spells CASSPMGQVQETQYF. Written as DNA, the CDR3 is TGTGCCAGCTCACCAATGGGACAGGTCCAAGAGACCCAGTACTTC.